A selection of T cell receptor beta chains follows, all from one sample in a study of CD8 T cells in ankylosing spondylitis. One entry per CDR3 protein results from TCRdb running MiXCR on the 5' RACE reads. In the table there are approximately 250,000 distinct CDR3 sequences, 20% to 30% of which are singletons. Sequences were obtained from blood, either unsorted or a sorted T cell fraction (not recorded which). These receptors all stem from a male donor with ankylosing spondylitis or in good health (not recorded which). Both conserved end residues are part of each CDR3. Each record gives: J gene, V gene, clone size, D gene, CDR3 length, CDR3 DNA, CDR3 protein. A D gene is named only where the DNA matches it firmly. The size entry is marked missing in some rows and otherwise reads once, few, many or a size class.

TRBJ2-1	TRBV20-1	many	NA	14	TGCAGTGCTAGTTTTTTCGGCCTCCCCAATGAGCAGTTCTTC	CSASFFGLPNEQFF
TRBJ2-7	TRBV10-3	NA	NA	15	TGTGCCATCAGTGAGTCGAGCAGAGTACTCTACGAGCAGTACTTC	CAISESSRVLYEQYF
TRBJ1-5	TRBV20-1	many	TRBD1	15	TGCAGTGCTAGGCCAAGACAGGGGGGTGGACAGCCCCAGCATTTT	CSARPRQGGGQPQHF
TRBJ2-5	TRBV6-2/TRBV6-3	NA	NA	15	TGTGCCAGCAGTTACATCAGGGGAGGTCGGGAGACCCAGTACTTC	CASSYIRGGRETQYF
TRBJ1-2	TRBV3-1	few	TRBD1	14	TGTGCCAGCAGCCAAGGGACAGGGAATCGGGGCTACACCTTC	CASSQGTGNRGYTF
TRBJ2-7	TRBV12-3/TRBV12-4	many	NA	11	TGTGCCAGCAGTTTAAAACAGGAGCAGTACTTC	CASSLKQEQYF
TRBJ2-1	TRBV10-3	NA	TRBD2	13	TGTGCCATAAAGAGCGGGGACTACAATGAGCAGTTCTTC	CAIKSGDYNEQFF
TRBJ2-2	TRBV20-1	many	NA	15	TGCAGTGCTAGAGTTACCGGACATCGGGCCGGGGAGCTGTTTTTT	CSARVTGHRAGELFF
TRBJ2-1	TRBV6-1	many	NA	12	TGTGCCAGCAGTATTAGCGACCATGAGCAGTTCTTC	CASSISDHEQFF
TRBJ2-7	TRBV19	NA	NA	13	TGTGCCAGTAGTACAAGCTACGCGGGCGAGCAGTACTTC	CASSTSYAGEQYF
TRBJ2-1	TRBV20-1	few	TRBD1	14	TGCAGTGCTCCACACCGACAGGGTAGTAATGAGCAGTTCTTC	CSAPHRQGSNEQFF
TRBJ1-6	TRBV9	few	TRBD1	15	TGTGCCAGCAGCCTCGGACAGGGAACGAATTCACCCCTCCACTTT	CASSLGQGTNSPLHF
TRBJ2-5	TRBV2	NA	TRBD1	13	TGTGCCAGCGCCGGGACAGGGAAAGAGACCCAGTACTTC	CASAGTGKETQYF
TRBJ2-5	TRBV29-1	once	TRBD1	14	TGCAGCGTTGATCCGACAGGGGCTCAAGAGACCCAGTACTTC	CSVDPTGAQETQYF
TRBJ1-1	TRBV6-5	many	NA	12	TGTGCCAGCAGTCGAAGACCGGGTGAAGCTTTCTTT	CASSRRPGEAFF
TRBJ2-1	TRBV7-9	NA	NA	14	TGTGCCAGCAGCAGGGGCGACCCTCGTCCTGAGCAGTTCTTC	CASSRGDPRPEQFF
TRBJ2-5	TRBV5-1	few	NA	14	TGCGCCAGCAGACCGACCATAATGGGAGAGACCCAGTACTTC	CASRPTIMGETQYF
TRBJ2-7	TRBV29-1	NA	NA	12	TGCAGCGTTGTGGACAGAAACTACGAGCAGTACTTC	CSVVDRNYEQYF
TRBJ2-1	TRBV29-1	many	NA	10	TGCAGCGTTTCGGACAATGAGCAGTTCTTC	CSVSDNEQFF
TRBJ2-7	TRBV21-1	many	NA	15	TGTGCCAGCAGCAACCGGGACAGGGGATTAGGAGAGCAGTACTTC	CASSNRDRGLGEQYF
TRBJ1-1	TRBV30	few	NA	13	TGTGCCTGGAGGGACAAACGGACCACTGAAGCTTTCTTT	CAWRDKRTTEAFF
TRBJ1-1	TRBV3-1	NA	TRBD1	15	TGTGCCTGCAGCCGCGGGACAGGGGGAAACACTGAAGCTTTCTTT	CACSRGTGGNTEAFF
TRBJ2-3	TRBV24-1	NA	TRBD2	18	TGTGCCACCAGTGACCCGGGACTAGCGGGGGGTTTCACAGATACGCAGTATTTT	CATSDPGLAGGFTDTQYF
TRBJ2-1	TRBV9	NA	TRBD2	14	TGTGCCAGCAGCTCACGGACTAGCGGGACTGAGCAGTTCTTC	CASSSRTSGTEQFF
TRBJ2-4	TRBV20-1	NA	NA	15	TGCAGTGCTAGTAGGGAAGCGGTAGCCAAAAACATTCAGTACTTC	CSASREAVAKNIQYF
TRBJ2-5	TRBV20-1	many	NA	15	TGCAGTGCTAGAGATGGCCAGGACTACCAAGAGACCCAGTACTTC	CSARDGQDYQETQYF
TRBJ2-1	TRBV11-2	few	TRBD1	18	TGTGCCAGCAGCGTACGACAGGGAAGGGGCTTAACCTACAATGAGCAGTTCTTC	CASSVRQGRGLTYNEQFF
TRBJ2-5	TRBV12-3/TRBV12-4	few	NA	14	TGTGCCAGCAGTTTTTCCGACTACCGAGAGACCCAGTACTTC	CASSFSDYRETQYF
TRBJ2-3	TRBV27	NA	NA	12	TGTGCCAGCAGAAGGAGGACAGATACGCAGTATTTT	CASRRRTDTQYF
TRBJ1-3	TRBV6-4	NA	NA	15	TGTGCCAGCAGTGAAGGCCGCTGCTCTGGAAACACCATATATTTT	CASSEGRCSGNTIYF
TRBJ2-7	TRBV2	NA	TRBD1	15	TGTGCCAGCAGCAAGGGGACAGGCTTCTCCTACGAGCAGTACTTC	CASSKGTGFSYEQYF
TRBJ2-1	TRBV24-1	few	NA	17	TGTGCCACCAGTGACCAGAACGCCGTCAGCTCCTACAATGAGCAGTTCTTC	CATSDQNAVSSYNEQFF
TRBJ2-5	TRBV10-3	few	TRBD2	15	TGTGCCATCACGGCTAGCGGGGGACCGCAAGAGACCCAGTACTTC	CAITASGGPQETQYF
TRBJ2-1	TRBV6-5	NA	NA	14	TGTGCCAGCAGTTACTCAGGAGCCTACAATGAGCAGTTCTTC	CASSYSGAYNEQFF
TRBJ2-7	TRBV5-6	many	NA	13	TGTGCCAGCAACCAATACGGCGGGGACGAGCAGTACTTC	CASNQYGGDEQYF
TRBJ2-5	TRBV10-3	few	TRBD1	14	TGTGCCATATGGACAGGGATCATCGTAGAGACCCAGTACTTC	CAIWTGIIVETQYF
TRBJ2-2	TRBV3-1	many	TRBD1	15	TGTGCCAGCAGCCCGACAGGGAGCGGCACCGGGGAGCTGTTTTTT	CASSPTGSGTGELFF
TRBJ2-1	TRBV12-3/TRBV12-4	few	NA	14	TGTGCCAGCAGCCCGAAGGGGGGGGGTAATGAGCAGTTCTTC	CASSPKGGGNEQFF
TRBJ2-5	TRBV12-3/TRBV12-4	many	NA	14	TGTGCCAGCAGTTTATGGGGGGTTGAAGAGACCCAGTACTTC	CASSLWGVEETQYF
TRBJ2-7	TRBV27	many	NA	14	TGTGCCAGCAGTTTCCGGGATCCCTCCTACGAGCAGTACTTC	CASSFRDPSYEQYF
TRBJ1-2	TRBV12-3/TRBV12-4	NA	NA	16	TGTGCCAGCAGTCAGAACAGTGGCAGGAGCCGAGATGGCTACACCTTC	CASSQNSGRSRDGYTF
TRBJ2-7	TRBV10-3	NA	NA	15	TGTGCCATCAGTGAGTCATGGTCAGTGAGCTACGAGCAGTACTTC	CAISESWSVSYEQYF
TRBJ2-5	TRBV20-1	NA	NA	13	TGCAGTGCTAGAGATCCCGGTGGTCAGACCCAGTACTTC	CSARDPGGQTQYF
TRBJ2-1	TRBV20-1	many	NA	18	TGCAGTGCTAGAGATTTACAGCGTGGTAGGAGCTCCTACAATGAGCAGTTCTTC	CSARDLQRGRSSYNEQFF
TRBJ2-1	TRBV28	many	TRBD2	17	TGTGCCAGCAGTTCAAAACTAGCGGGGGGATCCTACAATGAGCAGTTCTTC	CASSSKLAGGSYNEQFF
TRBJ2-7	TRBV12-3/TRBV12-4	many	TRBD2	12	TGCGCCAGCAGCCTGGGGAGGGACGAGCAGTACTTC	CASSLGRDEQYF
TRBJ2-7	TRBV19	NA	NA	13	TGTGCCAGTAGCACGGGTCCAGGGCTCGAGCAGTACTTC	CASSTGPGLEQYF
TRBJ1-1	TRBV7-9	many	NA	13	TGTGCCAGCAGCTTACTCGGTAACACTGAAGCTTTCTTT	CASSLLGNTEAFF
TRBJ2-5	TRBV7-6	NA	NA	13	TGTGCCAGCAGCTTAGTACAGGAAGAGACCCAGTACTTC	CASSLVQEETQYF